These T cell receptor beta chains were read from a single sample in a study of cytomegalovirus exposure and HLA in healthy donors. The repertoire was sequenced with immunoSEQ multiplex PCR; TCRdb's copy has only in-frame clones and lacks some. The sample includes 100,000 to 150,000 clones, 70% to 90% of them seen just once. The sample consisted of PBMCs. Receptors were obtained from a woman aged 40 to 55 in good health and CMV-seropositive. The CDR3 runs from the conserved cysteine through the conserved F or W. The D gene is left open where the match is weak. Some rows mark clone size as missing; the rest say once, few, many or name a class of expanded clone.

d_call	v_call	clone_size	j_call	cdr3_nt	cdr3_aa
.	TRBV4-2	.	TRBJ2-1	TGTGCCAGCAGCCCCCCCCTCTCCAATGAGCAGTTCTTC	CASSPPLSNEQFF
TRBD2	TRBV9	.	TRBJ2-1	TGTGCCAGCAGCGTAGGGTCTAGCGGGACCTACAATGAGCAGTTCTTC	CASSVGSSGTYNEQFF
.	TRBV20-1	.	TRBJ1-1	TGCAGTGCCCGCCGGGACACTGAAGCTTTCTTT	CSARRDTEAFF
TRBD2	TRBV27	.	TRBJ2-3	TGTGCCAGCACGGGACTAGCGACTAGCACAGATACGCAGTATTTT	CASTGLATSTDTQYF
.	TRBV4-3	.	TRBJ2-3	TGCGCCAGCAGGCGGTCCAGGGCGAGTACAGATACGCAGTATTTT	CASRRSRASTDTQYF
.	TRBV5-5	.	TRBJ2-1	TGTGCCAGCAGCCCGATGGGGGCGGAGCAGTTCTTC	CASSPMGAEQFF
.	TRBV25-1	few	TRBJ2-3	TGTGCCAGCCGGGGTATCGGTACGCAGTATTTT	CASRGIGTQYF
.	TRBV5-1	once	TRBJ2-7	TGCGCCAGCAGCTTGGAGGAGAGCTCCTACGAGCAGTACTTC	CASSLEESSYEQYF
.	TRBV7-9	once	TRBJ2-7	TGTGCCAGCAGCCGTAACAGGGATTCCTACGAGCAGTACTTC	CASSRNRDSYEQYF
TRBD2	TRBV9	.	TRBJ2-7	TGTGCCAGCAGCCCGAGGACTAGCGGGAGCGCCTACGAGCAGTACTTC	CASSPRTSGSAYEQYF
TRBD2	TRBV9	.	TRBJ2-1	TGTGCCAGCAGCCCGCTTGCTCCTAGCGGGGGAGTTAATGAGCAGTTCTTC	CASSPLAPSGGVNEQFF
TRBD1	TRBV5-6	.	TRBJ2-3	TGTGCCAGCAGCGGGACAGGGATAGATACGCAGTATTTT	CASSGTGIDTQYF
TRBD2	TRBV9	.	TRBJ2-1	TGTGCCAGCAGCGTCCAGATAGCGGGAGCCTACAATGAGCAGTTCTTC	CASSVQIAGAYNEQFF
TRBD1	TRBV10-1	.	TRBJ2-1	TGCGCCAGCGGTATGGACAGGTACAATGAGCAGTTCTTC	CASGMDRYNEQFF
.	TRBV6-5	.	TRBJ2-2	TGTGCCAGCAGCCAATGGCAGAAACCGGGGGAGCTGTTTTTT	CASSQWQKPGELFF
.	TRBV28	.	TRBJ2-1	TGTGCCAGCATTAGCACGTTCCTCTACAATGAGCAGTTCTTC	CASISTFLYNEQFF
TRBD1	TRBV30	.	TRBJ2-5	TGTGCCTACGGGACAGGGGGCCAAGAGACCCAGTACTTC	CAYGTGGQETQYF